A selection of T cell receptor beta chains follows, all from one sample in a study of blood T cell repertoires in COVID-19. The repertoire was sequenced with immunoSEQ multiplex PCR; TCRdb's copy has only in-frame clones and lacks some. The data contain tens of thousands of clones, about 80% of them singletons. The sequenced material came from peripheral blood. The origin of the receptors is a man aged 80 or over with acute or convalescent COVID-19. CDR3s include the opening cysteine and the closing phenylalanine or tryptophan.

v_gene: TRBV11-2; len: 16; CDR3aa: CASSSGLAGAQDTQYF
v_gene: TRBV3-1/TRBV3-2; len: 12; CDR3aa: CASSPGGVGYTF
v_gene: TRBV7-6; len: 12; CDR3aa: CASSWRGDEQFF
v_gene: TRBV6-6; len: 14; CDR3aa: CASSLPPGNQPQHF
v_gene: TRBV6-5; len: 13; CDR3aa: CASRGQGFGEQYF
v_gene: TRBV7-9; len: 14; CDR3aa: CASSSRFANQPQHF
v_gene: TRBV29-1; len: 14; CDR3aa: CSVAGQTGNQPQHF
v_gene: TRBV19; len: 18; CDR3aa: CASSISRALSSYNSPLHF
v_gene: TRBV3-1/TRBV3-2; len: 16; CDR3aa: CASSLGPGTATRGYTF
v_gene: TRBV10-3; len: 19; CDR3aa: CAILPGQGRSSSGANVLTF
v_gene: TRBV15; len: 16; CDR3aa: CATSRDRRTGSQGAFF
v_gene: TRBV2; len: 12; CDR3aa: CASAGGFTEAFF
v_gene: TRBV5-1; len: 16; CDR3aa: CASSLGSGQKTSEQFF
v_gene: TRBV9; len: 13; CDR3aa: CASSATGLTEAFF
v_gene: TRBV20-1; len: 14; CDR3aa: CSASVGQGVTEAFF
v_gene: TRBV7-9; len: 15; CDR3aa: CASSLLRPSYNEQFF
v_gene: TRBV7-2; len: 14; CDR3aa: CASSLSGSSYEQYF
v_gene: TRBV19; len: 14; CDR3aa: CASGLVEGSTEAFF
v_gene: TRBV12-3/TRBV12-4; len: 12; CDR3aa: CASSFVGHGYTF
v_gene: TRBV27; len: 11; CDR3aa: CASSRRGEQYF
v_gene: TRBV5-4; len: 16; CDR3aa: CASSLGAGQGAYEQYF
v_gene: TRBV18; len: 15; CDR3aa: CASKLQGALNTEAFF
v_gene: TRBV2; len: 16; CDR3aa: CASFEGPEGSNQPQHF